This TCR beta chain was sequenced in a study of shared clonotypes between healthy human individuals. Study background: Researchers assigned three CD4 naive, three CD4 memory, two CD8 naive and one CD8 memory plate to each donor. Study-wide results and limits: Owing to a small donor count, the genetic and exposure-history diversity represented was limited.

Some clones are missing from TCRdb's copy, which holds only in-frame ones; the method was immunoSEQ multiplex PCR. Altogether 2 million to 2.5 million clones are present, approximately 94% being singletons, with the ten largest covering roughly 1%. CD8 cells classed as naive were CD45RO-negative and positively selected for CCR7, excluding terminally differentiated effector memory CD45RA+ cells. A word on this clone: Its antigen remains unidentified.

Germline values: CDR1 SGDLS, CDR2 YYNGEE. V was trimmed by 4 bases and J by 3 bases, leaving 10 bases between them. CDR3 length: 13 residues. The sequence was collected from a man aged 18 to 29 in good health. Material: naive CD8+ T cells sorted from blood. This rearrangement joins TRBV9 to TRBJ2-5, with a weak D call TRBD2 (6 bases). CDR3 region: CASSIRLEETQYF. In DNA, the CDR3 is TGTGCCAGCAGCATCCGACTAGAAGAGACCCAGTACTTC.